This T cell receptor (beta chain) is drawn from a study of T cell responses to AZD1222 COVID-19 vaccine. Broader study findings: Only a handful of people who got AZD1222 tested seropositive at baseline. Receipt of two AZD1222 doses was followed by a rise in Spike-specific TCR breadth and depth. Spike-wide coverage was observed for vaccine-associated CD4 TCRs, with dominant responses at 160-218 and 743-854.

This clone was seen a single time. Its antigen is not known. Here immunoSEQ multiplex PCR was the method, and the copy in TCRdb shows in-frame clones only, minus some. This sample has some 150,000 clones; 91% occur once, and the top ten carry roughly 5.5%. Germline values: CDR1 LNHDA, CDR2 SQIVND (reference sequence). CDR3 length: 14 amino acids. Trimming pared 8 bases from V and 2 bases from J, leaving 13 bases between. The TCR comes from an adult in good health. The specimen was peripheral blood, collected on day 0 of AZD1222 vaccination. V gene TRBV19 combines with J gene TRBJ1-5; D may be TRBD1 (6 bases). This CDR3 is CASRPRQGNQPQHF. Here the CDR3 DNA reads TGTGCCAGTCGACCCCGACAGGGCAATCAGCCCCAGCATTTT.